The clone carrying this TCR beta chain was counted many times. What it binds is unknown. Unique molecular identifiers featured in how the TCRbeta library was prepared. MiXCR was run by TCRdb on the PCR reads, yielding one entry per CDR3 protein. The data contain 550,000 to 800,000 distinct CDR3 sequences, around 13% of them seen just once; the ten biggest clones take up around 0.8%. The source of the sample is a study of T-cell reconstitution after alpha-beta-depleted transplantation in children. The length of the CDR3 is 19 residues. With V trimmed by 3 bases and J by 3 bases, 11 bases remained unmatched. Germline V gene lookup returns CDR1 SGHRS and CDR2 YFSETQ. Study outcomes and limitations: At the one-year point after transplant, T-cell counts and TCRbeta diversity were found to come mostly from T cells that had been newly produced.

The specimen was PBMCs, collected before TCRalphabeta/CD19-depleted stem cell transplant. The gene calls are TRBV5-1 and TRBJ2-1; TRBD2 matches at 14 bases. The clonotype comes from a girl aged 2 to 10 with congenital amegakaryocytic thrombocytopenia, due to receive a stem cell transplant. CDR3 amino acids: CASSSSGGTSGRIYNEQFF. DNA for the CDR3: TGCGCCAGCAGCTCCTCAGGGGGGACTAGCGGGAGAATCTACAATGAGCAGTTCTTC.